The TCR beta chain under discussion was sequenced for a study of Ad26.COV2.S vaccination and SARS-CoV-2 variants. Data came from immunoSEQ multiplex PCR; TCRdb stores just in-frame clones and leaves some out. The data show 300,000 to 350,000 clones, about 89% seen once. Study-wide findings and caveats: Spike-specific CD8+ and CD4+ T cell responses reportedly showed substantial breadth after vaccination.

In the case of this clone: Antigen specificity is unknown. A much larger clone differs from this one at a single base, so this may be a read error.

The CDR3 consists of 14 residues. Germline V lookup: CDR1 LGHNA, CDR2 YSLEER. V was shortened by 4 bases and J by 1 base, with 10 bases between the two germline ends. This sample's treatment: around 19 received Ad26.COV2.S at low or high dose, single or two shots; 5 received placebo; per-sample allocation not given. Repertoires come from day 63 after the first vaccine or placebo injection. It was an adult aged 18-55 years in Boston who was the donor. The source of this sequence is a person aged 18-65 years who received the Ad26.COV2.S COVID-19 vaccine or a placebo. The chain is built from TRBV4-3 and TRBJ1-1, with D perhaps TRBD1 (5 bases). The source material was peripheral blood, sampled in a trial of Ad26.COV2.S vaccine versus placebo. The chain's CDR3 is CASSPGTANTEAFF. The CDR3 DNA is TGCGCCAGCAGCCCGGGGACGGCGAACACTGAAGCTTTCTTT.